This is a list of T cell receptor beta chains from one sample in a study of blood T cell repertoires in COVID-19. Profiled with immunoSEQ multiplex PCR; TCRdb holds only in-frame clones, not every one. The sample holds around 470,000 clones, around 91% seen once. The sample was PBMCs or T cells enriched from blood (not recorded which). All receptors come from a man younger than 35 who had recovered from COVID-19. CDR3s include the opening cysteine and the closing phenylalanine or tryptophan. The D gene is left open where the match is weak. For some rows the clone size is stated as once, few or many, or as a class when expanded; others skip it.

>NA|TRBD1|TRBV15|TRBJ1-5
TGTGCCACCAGCAGGTGGGACAGCAGTATTGGCGGGACCCAGCATTTT
CATSRWDSSIGGTQHF
>NA|NA|TRBV19|TRBJ2-7
TGTGCCAGTAGTCGAACAGGTTCCTACGAGCAGTACTTC
CASSRTGSYEQYF
>NA|TRBD1|TRBV7-2|TRBJ2-2
TGTGCCAGCAGCTTAGTTCGGACAGGGGCGGGCGGGGAGCTGTTTTTT
CASSLVRTGAGGELFF
>NA|TRBD1|TRBV27|TRBJ1-1
TGTGCCAGCAGTCCAACAGGGGAGAACACTGAAGCTTTCTTT
CASSPTGENTEAFF
>NA|TRBD2|TRBV9|TRBJ2-3
TGTGCCAGCAGCCCGTGGACTAGCGGGAGTACAGATACGCAGTATTTT
CASSPWTSGSTDTQYF
>NA|NA|TRBV6-6|TRBJ1-2
TGTGCCAGCAGAGCGACCTTAAGGACTCTTTCAGATGGCTACACCTTC
CASRATLRTLSDGYTF
>NA|NA|TRBV18|TRBJ1-6
TGTGCCAGCTCACCCTACAATTCACCCCTCCACTTT
CASSPYNSPLHF
>NA|TRBD1|TRBV29-1|TRBJ1-2
TGCAGCGTTGAGGGACAGGGTGAGAGGAGCTACACCTTC
CSVEGQGERSYTF
>once|NA|TRBV3-1/TRBV3-2|TRBJ1-2
TGTGCCAGCAGCCAGGGGAGTATTAACTATGGCTACACCTTC
CASSQGSINYGYTF
>NA|NA|TRBV5-6|TRBJ2-2
TGTGCCAGCAGCTTGACAGGGATAAACACCGGGGAGCTGTTTTTT
CASSLTGINTGELFF
>NA|TRBD1|TRBV28|TRBJ1-6
TGTGCCAGCAGGAAGGGAGACAGGGGGCAAAATTCACCCCTCCACTTT
CASRKGDRGQNSPLHF
>once|TRBD1|TRBV10-3|TRBJ1-2
TGTGCCATCAGTGACGGGACAGTCTATGGCTACACCTTC
CAISDGTVYGYTF